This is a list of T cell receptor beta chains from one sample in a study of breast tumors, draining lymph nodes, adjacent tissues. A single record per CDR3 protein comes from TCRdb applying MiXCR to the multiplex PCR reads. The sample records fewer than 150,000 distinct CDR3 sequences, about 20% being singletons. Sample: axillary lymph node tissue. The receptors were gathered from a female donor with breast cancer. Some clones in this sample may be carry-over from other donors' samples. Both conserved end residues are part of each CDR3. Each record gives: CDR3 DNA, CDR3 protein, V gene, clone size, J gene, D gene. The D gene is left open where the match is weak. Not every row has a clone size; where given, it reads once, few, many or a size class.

CDR3nt: TGTGCCAGCAGTTTAACCGTCAGGGGAAGCTCCTACAATGAGCAGTTCTTC
CDR3aa: CASSLTVRGSSYNEQFF
v_gene: TRBV27
abundance: many
j_gene: TRBJ2-1
d_gene: .

CDR3nt: TGTGCCAGCAGCGTTGCTGTGGGAGGTCGCTACGAGCAGTACTTC
CDR3aa: CASSVAVGGRYEQYF
v_gene: TRBV9
abundance: many
j_gene: TRBJ2-7
d_gene: .

CDR3nt: TGTGCCAGCAGCGCTTGGTCAGACGGGAACAATGAGCAGTTCTTC
CDR3aa: CASSAWSDGNNEQFF
v_gene: TRBV9
abundance: many
j_gene: TRBJ2-1
d_gene: .

CDR3nt: TGCGCCAGCAGCTTTAGCAGTACCTACGAGCAGTACTTC
CDR3aa: CASSFSSTYEQYF
v_gene: TRBV5-1
abundance: many
j_gene: TRBJ2-7
d_gene: .

CDR3nt: TGTGCCAGCAGTTCGGGGGATTATGGCTACACCTTC
CDR3aa: CASSSGDYGYTF
v_gene: TRBV28
abundance: .
j_gene: TRBJ1-2
d_gene: .

CDR3nt: TGTGCCAGCAGTGTCGAGGTCTCTACGCAGTATTTT
CDR3aa: CASSVEVSTQYF
v_gene: TRBV2
abundance: many
j_gene: TRBJ2-3
d_gene: .

CDR3nt: TGCAGTGCTAGAGATCCCGGGCTAGCGGGGTCTAGCACAGATACGCAGTATTTT
CDR3aa: CSARDPGLAGSSTDTQYF
v_gene: TRBV20-1
abundance: many
j_gene: TRBJ2-3
d_gene: TRBD2

CDR3nt: TGCAGCGTGGCCGGACAGGTCGGGGCCAACGTCCTGACTTTC
CDR3aa: CSVAGQVGANVLTF
v_gene: TRBV29-1
abundance: .
j_gene: TRBJ2-6
d_gene: TRBD1

CDR3nt: TGTGCCAGCAGCTTAGACGTCGGAAACACCATATATTTT
CDR3aa: CASSLDVGNTIYF
v_gene: TRBV11-1
abundance: many
j_gene: TRBJ1-3
d_gene: .

CDR3nt: TGTGCCAGCAGCTCCGGCTCTACCAGCCACACCATATATTTT
CDR3aa: CASSSGSTSHTIYF
v_gene: TRBV6-5
abundance: many
j_gene: TRBJ1-3
d_gene: .

CDR3nt: TGCAGTGCTAGAACCGCTGCCCAAGAGACCCAGTACTTC
CDR3aa: CSARTAAQETQYF
v_gene: TRBV20-1
abundance: many
j_gene: TRBJ2-5
d_gene: .

CDR3nt: TGTGCCAGCAGCCCACGGGACAGCTCCTACGAGCAGTACTTC
CDR3aa: CASSPRDSSYEQYF
v_gene: TRBV9
abundance: many
j_gene: TRBJ2-7
d_gene: TRBD1

CDR3nt: TGTGCCAGCAGCGTATTAGCGAACACCGGGGAGCTGTTTTTT
CDR3aa: CASSVLANTGELFF
v_gene: TRBV9
abundance: many
j_gene: TRBJ2-2
d_gene: .

CDR3nt: TGCAGTGCTAGAGATCCCCGGACGCCAAATTCACCCCTCCACTTT
CDR3aa: CSARDPRTPNSPLHF
v_gene: TRBV20-1
abundance: many
j_gene: TRBJ1-6
d_gene: .

CDR3nt: TGTGCCTGGAGGGACTATCTGGGGCGCGGGTATGGCTACACCTTC
CDR3aa: CAWRDYLGRGYGYTF
v_gene: TRBV30
abundance: few
j_gene: TRBJ1-2
d_gene: .

CDR3nt: TGTGCCAGTAGTCCGGGACAGGGGGCCTACAATGAGCAGTTCTTC
CDR3aa: CASSPGQGAYNEQFF
v_gene: TRBV19
abundance: many
j_gene: TRBJ2-1
d_gene: TRBD1

CDR3nt: TGTGCCAGCAGCTTATCAGTTCAAGAGACCCAGTACTTC
CDR3aa: CASSLSVQETQYF
v_gene: TRBV11-2
abundance: many
j_gene: TRBJ2-5
d_gene: .

CDR3nt: TGTGCCACCAGTGATTTGGGAGGGAGCCCCGGGGAGCTGTTTTTT
CDR3aa: CATSDLGGSPGELFF
v_gene: TRBV24-1
abundance: many
j_gene: TRBJ2-2
d_gene: .

CDR3nt: TGCAGTGCTAGAGTCCCCTCCGTAGATACGCAGTATTTT
CDR3aa: CSARVPSVDTQYF
v_gene: TRBV20-1
abundance: many
j_gene: TRBJ2-3
d_gene: .

CDR3nt: TGTGCCTGGAGTGTACAACAGTCAGCCGAGCAGTACTTC
CDR3aa: CAWSVQQSAEQYF
v_gene: TRBV30
abundance: many
j_gene: TRBJ2-7
d_gene: .

CDR3nt: TGTGCCAGCAGCCCGGGACTAGCGGAAGGCTACGAGCAGTACTTC
CDR3aa: CASSPGLAEGYEQYF
v_gene: TRBV12-3/TRBV12-4
abundance: many
j_gene: TRBJ2-7
d_gene: TRBD2

CDR3nt: TGTGCCATCAGTACAGGGTCCGCGGGGGAGCTGCTTTTT
CDR3aa: CAISTGSAGELLF
v_gene: TRBV10-3
abundance: .
j_gene: TRBJ2-2
d_gene: .

CDR3nt: TGTGCCAGCAGCCAGCGACAGGGGTTATACTCCTACGAGCAGTACTTC
CDR3aa: CASSQRQGLYSYEQYF
v_gene: TRBV5-4
abundance: many
j_gene: TRBJ2-7
d_gene: TRBD1

CDR3nt: TGTGCCAGCAATGGCGGTGGGTGGAGGGGTAATGAGCAGTTCTTC
CDR3aa: CASNGGGWRGNEQFF
v_gene: TRBV6-1
abundance: many
j_gene: TRBJ2-1
d_gene: .

CDR3nt: TGTGCCAGCAGCTTAAGACTAAGTGAGCAGTTCTTC
CDR3aa: CASSLRLSEQFF
v_gene: TRBV11-2
abundance: .
j_gene: TRBJ2-1
d_gene: .

CDR3nt: TGTGCCAGCAGTCAAAGACTAGCGGGGACCGGGGAGCTGTTTTTT
CDR3aa: CASSQRLAGTGELFF
v_gene: TRBV12-3/TRBV12-4
abundance: many
j_gene: TRBJ2-2
d_gene: TRBD2

CDR3nt: TGTGCCAGCAGTTACTCCGCAGGCTTGAACACTGAAGCTTTCTTT
CDR3aa: CASSYSAGLNTEAFF
v_gene: TRBV6-5
abundance: .
j_gene: TRBJ1-1
d_gene: .